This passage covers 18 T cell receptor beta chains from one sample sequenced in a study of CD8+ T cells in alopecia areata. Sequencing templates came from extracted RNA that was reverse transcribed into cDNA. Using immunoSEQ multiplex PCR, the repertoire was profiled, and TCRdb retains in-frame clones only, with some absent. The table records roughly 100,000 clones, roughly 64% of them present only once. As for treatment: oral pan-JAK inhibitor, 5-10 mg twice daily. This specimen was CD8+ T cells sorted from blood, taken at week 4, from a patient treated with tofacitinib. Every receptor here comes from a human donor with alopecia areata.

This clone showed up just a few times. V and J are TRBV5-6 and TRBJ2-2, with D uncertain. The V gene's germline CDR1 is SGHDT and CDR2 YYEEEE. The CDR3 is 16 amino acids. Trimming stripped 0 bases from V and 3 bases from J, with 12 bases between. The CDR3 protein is CASSLDATPYTGELFF. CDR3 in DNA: TGTGCCAGCAGCTTGGATGCGACTCCCTACACCGGGGAGCTGTTTTTT.

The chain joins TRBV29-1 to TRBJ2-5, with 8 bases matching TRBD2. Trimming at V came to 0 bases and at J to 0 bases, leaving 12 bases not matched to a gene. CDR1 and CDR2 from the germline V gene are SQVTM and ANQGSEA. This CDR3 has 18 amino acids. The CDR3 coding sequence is TGCAGCGTTGAAGATGATGGCGGGGGGATGGGAAACCAAGAGACCCAGTACTTC. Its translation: CSVEDDGGGMGNQETQYF.

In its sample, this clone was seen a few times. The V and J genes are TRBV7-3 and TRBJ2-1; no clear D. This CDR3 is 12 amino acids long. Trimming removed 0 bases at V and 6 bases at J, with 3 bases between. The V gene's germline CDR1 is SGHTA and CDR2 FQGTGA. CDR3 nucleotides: TGTGCCAGCAGCTTAACAGCCAATGAGCAGTTCTTC. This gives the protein CASSLTANEQFF. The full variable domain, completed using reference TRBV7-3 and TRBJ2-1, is GAGVSQTPSNKVTEKGKYVELRCDPISGHTALYWYRQSLGQGPEFLIYFQGTGAADDSGLPNDRFFAVRPEGSVSTLKIQRTERGDSAVYLCASSLTANEQFFGPGTRLTVL.

In DNA, the CDR3 is TGTGCCAGCAGTGCAATTCAGGGATATGGCTACACCTTC. This gives the protein CASSAIQGYGYTF. The chain recombines TRBV6-5 with TRBJ1-2; D might be TRBD1 (5 bases). CDR1 and CDR2 (germline): MNHEY, SVGAGI. The CDR3 runs 13 residues. With 5 bases removed from V and 5 bases from J, the gap between germline ends came to 12 bases.

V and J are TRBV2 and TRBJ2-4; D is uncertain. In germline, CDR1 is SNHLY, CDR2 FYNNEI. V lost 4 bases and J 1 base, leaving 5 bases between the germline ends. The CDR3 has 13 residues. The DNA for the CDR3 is TGTGCCAGCAGTGGGGTGGCCAAAAACATTCAGTACTTC. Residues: CASSGVAKNIQYF.

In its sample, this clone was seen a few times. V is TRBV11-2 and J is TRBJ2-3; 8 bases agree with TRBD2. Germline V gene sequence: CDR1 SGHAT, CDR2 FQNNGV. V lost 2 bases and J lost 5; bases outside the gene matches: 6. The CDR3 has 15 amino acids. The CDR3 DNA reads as TGTGCCAGCAGCTTACGCGGGAGGAGCGTAGATACGCAGTATTTT. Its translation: CASSLRGRSVDTQYF.

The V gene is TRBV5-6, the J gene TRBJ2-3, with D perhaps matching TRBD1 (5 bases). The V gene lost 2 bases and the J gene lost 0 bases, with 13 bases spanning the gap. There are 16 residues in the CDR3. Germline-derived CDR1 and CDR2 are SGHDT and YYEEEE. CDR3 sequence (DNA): TGTGCCAGCAGCTTAGGGGCCTCCACTAGCACAGATACGCAGTATTTT. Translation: CASSLGASTSTDTQYF.

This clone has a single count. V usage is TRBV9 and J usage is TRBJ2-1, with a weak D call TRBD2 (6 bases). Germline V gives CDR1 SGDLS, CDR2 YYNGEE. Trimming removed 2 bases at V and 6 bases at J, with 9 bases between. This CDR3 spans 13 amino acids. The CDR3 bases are TGTGCCAGCAGCGTGGGAGGAAGCAATGAGCAGTTCTTC. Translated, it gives CASSVGGSNEQFF.

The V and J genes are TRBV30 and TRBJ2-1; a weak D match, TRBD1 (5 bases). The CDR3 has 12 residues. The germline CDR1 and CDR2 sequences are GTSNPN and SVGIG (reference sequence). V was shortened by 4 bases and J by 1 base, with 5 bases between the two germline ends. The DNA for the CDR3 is TGTGCCTGGACAGGGTCCTACAATGAGCAGTTCTTC. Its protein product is CAWTGSYNEQFF.

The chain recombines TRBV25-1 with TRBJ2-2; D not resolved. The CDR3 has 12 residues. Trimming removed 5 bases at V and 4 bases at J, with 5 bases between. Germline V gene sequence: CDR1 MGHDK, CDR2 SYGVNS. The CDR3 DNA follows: TGTGCCAGCAGTTACCCCACCGGGGAGCTGTTTTTT. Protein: CASSYPTGELFF.

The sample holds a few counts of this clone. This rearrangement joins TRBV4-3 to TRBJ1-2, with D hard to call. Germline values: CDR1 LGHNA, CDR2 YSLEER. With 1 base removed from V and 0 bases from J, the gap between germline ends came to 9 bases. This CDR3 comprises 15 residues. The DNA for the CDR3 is TGCGCCAGCAGCCAAGCAACCGTAGCTAACTATGGCTACACCTTC. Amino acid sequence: CASSQATVANYGYTF.

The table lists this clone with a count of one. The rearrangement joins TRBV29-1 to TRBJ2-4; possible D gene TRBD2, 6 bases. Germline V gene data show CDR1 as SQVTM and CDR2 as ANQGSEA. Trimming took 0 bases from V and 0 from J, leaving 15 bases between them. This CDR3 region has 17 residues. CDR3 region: CSVEDWGDFLAKNIQYF. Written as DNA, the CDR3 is TGCAGCGTTGAAGATTGGGGGGACTTTCTAGCCAAAAACATTCAGTACTTC.

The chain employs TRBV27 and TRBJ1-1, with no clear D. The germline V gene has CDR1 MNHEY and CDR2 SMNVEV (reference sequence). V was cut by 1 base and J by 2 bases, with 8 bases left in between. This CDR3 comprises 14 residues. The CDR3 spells CASSLLGGNTEAFF. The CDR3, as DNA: TGTGCCAGCAGTTTATTAGGCGGAAACACTGAAGCTTTCTTT.

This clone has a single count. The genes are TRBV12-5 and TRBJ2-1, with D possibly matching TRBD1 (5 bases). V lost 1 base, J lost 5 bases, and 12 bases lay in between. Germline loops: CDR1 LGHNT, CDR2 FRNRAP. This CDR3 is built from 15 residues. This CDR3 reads CASGLGQGRNNEQFF. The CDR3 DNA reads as TGTGCTAGTGGTTTGGGGCAGGGCCGGAACAATGAGCAGTTCTTC.

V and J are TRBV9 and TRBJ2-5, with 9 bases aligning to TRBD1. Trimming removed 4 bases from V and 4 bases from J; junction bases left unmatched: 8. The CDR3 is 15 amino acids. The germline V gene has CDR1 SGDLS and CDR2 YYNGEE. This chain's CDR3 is CASSPDRGYRETQYF. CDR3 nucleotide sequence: TGTGCCAGCAGCCCGGACAGGGGTTATCGAGAGACCCAGTACTTC.

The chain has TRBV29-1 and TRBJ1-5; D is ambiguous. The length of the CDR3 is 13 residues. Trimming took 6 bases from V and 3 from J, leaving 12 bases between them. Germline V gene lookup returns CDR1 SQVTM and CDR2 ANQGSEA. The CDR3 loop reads CSVRTGPNQPQHF. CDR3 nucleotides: TGCAGCGTACGGACCGGACCCAATCAGCCCCAGCATTTT.

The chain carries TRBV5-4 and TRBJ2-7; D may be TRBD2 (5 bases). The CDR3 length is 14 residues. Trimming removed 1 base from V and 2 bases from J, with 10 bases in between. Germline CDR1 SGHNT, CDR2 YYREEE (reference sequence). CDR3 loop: CASSLRGLAYEQYF. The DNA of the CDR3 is TGTGCCAGCAGCTTGAGAGGGTTGGCCTACGAGCAGTACTTC.

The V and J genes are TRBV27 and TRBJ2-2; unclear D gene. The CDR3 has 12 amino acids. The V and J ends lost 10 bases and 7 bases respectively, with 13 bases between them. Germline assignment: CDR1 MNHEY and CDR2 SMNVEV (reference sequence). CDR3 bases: TGTGCCACCAGGATTTTGAGCGGGGAGCTGTTTTTT. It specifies CATRILSGELFF.